This T cell receptor beta chain was recovered during a study of blood T cell repertoires in COVID-19. Study information: Samples of COVID-19 (acute and convalescent) were obtained from the United States, Italy and Spain. The analysed material was cDNA or gDNA that came from T cells, B-cell-depleted T cells, or PBMCs.

The CDR3 is 13 amino acids. The ends were cut back, 5 bases at V and 6 bases at J, with 13 bases in the middle. From germline, CDR1 is SGHTA and CDR2 FQGTGA. In the authors' methods: Reference gene primer amplification gave nucleated cell count estimates. The method was immunoSEQ multiplex PCR; TCRdb's version includes in-frame clones alone and lacks a portion of them. The DNA was the basis for D and trimming; V, J and clone size are from that table. The sample holds 80,000 to 100,000 clones, more than 65% seen once. Sequenced sample: peripheral blood. This chain joins TRBV7-3 and TRBJ1-1, with D possibly being TRBD1 (6 bases). This TCR was recovered from a man between 60 and 75 years old with acute or convalescent COVID-19. The CDR3 protein is CASSRVGGPEAFF. In DNA form, the CDR3 reads TGTGCCAGCAGCAGAGTGGGGGGGCCTGAAGCTTTCTTT.